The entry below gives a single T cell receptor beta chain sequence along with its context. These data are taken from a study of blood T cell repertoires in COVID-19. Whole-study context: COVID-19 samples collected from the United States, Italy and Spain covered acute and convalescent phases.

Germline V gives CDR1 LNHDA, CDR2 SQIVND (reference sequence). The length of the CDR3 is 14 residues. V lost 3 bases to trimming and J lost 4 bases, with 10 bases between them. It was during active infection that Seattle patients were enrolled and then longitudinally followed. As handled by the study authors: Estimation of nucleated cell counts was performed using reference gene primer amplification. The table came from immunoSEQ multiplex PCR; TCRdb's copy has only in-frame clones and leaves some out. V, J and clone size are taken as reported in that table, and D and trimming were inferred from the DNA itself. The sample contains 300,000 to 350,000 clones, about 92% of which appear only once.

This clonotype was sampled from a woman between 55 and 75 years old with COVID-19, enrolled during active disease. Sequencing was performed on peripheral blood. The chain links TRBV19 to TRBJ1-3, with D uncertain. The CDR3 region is CASSMQSRGNTIYF. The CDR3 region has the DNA TGTGCCAGTAGTATGCAGTCAAGAGGAAACACCATATATTTT.